This T cell receptor beta chain was documented in a study of CDR3 diversity in severe acne (dated by TCRdb to between 2018 and 2021). The library came from PCR. This sample was sequenced with an Illumina HiSeq 2000. TCRdb's own reprocessing of the public reads used fastp at Q25 and MiXCR and kept productive beta chains. Rows with one shared CDR3 protein collapse into an entry with the most common genes and DNA. This sample holds 85,000 to 120,000 distinct CDR3 sequences; 51% were observed only once. The ten largest clones add up to around 12% of the sample. Regarding this clonotype: Its antigen has not been determined. No base quality values were provided; no much bigger clone lies one nucleotide off.

CDR1 and CDR2, per the germline V gene, are SGHTA and FQGNSA. Spanning cysteine to phenylalanine, the CDR3 consists of 15 amino acids. Left in the record is the CDR3 DNA by itself, 45 bases read in frame from the first base. A distance of 9 bases separates the germline ends of V and J, which lose 1 base and 2 bases respectively. The TCR comes from a male donor with acne. Here the chain combines TRBV7-2 and TRBJ1-5; too little of a D gene remains to name it. The sequenced sample consisted of blood. The base sequence is TGTGCCAGCAGCTTAGGCAGGACTGGCAATCAGCCCCAGCATTTT. Protein translation: CASSLGRTGNQPQHF.